These T cell receptor beta chains were read from a single sample in a study of CD8+ T cells in alopecia areata. Data came from immunoSEQ multiplex PCR; TCRdb stores just in-frame clones and leaves some out. Of more than 200,000 clones listed, 67% are singletons. Source: CD4+ T cells sorted from blood, taken at week 0. The receptors were gathered from a human donor with alopecia areata. The CDR3 runs from the conserved cysteine through the conserved F or W. A row's size may be missing; if present it is once, few, many or a size class.

TRBJ1-2,TRBV9,few,CASSVAGPTRNGYTF
TRBJ2-3,TRBV6-1,.,CASIKDGRPDTQYF
TRBJ1-2,TRBV30,.,CAWSVRGNYGYTF
TRBJ1-2,TRBV5-1,.,CASSFRGDDYGYTF
TRBJ2-7,TRBV5-1,few,CASSPGRTSSYEQYF
TRBJ2-3,TRBV5-4,few,CASTERAGLTDTQYF
TRBJ1-1,TRBV6-5,.,CASSGTVNTEAFF
TRBJ1-6,TRBV29-1,.,CSVRQGPNSPLHF
TRBJ1-2,TRBV30,.,CAWRRDSDTGRYTF
TRBJ1-5,TRBV4-2,.,CASSQARQGHQPQHF
TRBJ2-7,TRBV14,.,CASSQEERGLILLEQYF
TRBJ1-1,TRBV30,.,CACRDRGNTEAFF
TRBJ2-3,TRBV29-1,.,CSVELGQGDTQYF
TRBJ2-7,TRBV14,.,CASSLSHGEFSEQYF
TRBJ1-1,TRBV29-1,.,CSARGGWGDAEAFF
TRBJ2-3,TRBV5-1,.,CASSLDPHARRRSDTQYF
TRBJ1-1,TRBV30,.,CAWSIYRTGAFF
TRBJ2-7,TRBV5-1,.,CASSLSMSSYEQYF
TRBJ1-1,TRBV30,.,CAWGGWTGQLNTEAFF
TRBJ2-3,TRBV5-8,.,CASSLGTGTSTDTQYF